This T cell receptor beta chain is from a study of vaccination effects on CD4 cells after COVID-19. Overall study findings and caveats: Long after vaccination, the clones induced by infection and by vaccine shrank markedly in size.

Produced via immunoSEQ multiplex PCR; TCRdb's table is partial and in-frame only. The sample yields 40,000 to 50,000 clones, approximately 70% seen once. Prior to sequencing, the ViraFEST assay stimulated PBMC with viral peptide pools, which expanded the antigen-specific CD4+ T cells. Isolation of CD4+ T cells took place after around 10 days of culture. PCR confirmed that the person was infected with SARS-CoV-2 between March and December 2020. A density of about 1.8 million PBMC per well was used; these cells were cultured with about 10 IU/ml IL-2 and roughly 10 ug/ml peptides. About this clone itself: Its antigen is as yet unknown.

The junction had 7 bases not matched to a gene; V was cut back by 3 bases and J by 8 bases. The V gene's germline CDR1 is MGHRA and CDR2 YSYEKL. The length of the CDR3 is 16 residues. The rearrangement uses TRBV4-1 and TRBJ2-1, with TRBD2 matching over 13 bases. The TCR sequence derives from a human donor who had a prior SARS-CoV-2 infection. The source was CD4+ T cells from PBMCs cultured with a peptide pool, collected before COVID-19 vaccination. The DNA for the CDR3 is TGCGCCAGCAGCCAGAGGACTAGCGGGGGTTGGGATGAGCAGTTCTTC. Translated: CASSQRTSGGWDEQFF.